This entry concerns a single TCR beta chain. Its target antigen remains unknown. There are no base qualities to consult, and no much larger clone falls within one base. The data stem from a study of T-cell memory formation after mild COVID-19 (dated by TCRdb to the early 2020s). Context from the whole study: Most TCR sequence clusters were specific to one of the two donors. T-cell clones expanding and contracting after mild COVID-19 in two donors were tracked by longitudinal TCRalpha and TCRbeta repertoire sequencing. Two young, previously healthy adult volunteers, one female and one male, were included in the cohort.

PBMCs were isolated by Ficoll-Paque density gradient centrifugation. The full study reports these points: Only two mild cases were covered in the study, and larger cohorts including severe cases with pre-infection samples were considered necessary. Contracting CD4+ clones turned up mainly in the CM and EM memory subsets, whereas EMRA was where CD8+ clones were enriched. SARS-CoV-2 specificity was not confirmed for the second-wave clones peaking on day 37. Some responding clones were detected in pre-infection memory, suggesting pre-existing cross-reactive memory T cells joined the SARS-CoV-2 response. Clones contracting from day 15 to 85 had balanced CD4/CD8 phenotypes, while a second wave expanding from day 15 to 37 was biased towards CD4+.

The listed sequencing device is Illumina NovaSeq 6000. TCRalpha and TCRbeta cDNA libraries were built by 5'RACE with constant-segment primers, adding sample barcodes and unique molecular identifiers. RNA was extracted from every sample with Trizol reagent. Amplification of the libraries took two PCR steps, and the second step added a second sample barcode plus Illumina TruSeq adapters. Libraries were sequenced on an Illumina NovaSeq with 2 x 150 bp paired-end reads. Regarding the original processing steps: Demultiplexing of reads and collapsing into UMI-guided consensus sequences were performed with migec v1.2.7. Using mixcr v2.1.11, UMI consensuses were aligned to TRA and TRB V and J templates and then assembled into clonotypes. Expanded or contracted clonotypes were those called significant by both edgeR and NoisET, with noise models trained on biological replicates. For edgeR calls, the thresholds were a false discovery rate-adjusted p below 0.01 and a log2 fold-change of 1. PCA with hierarchical clustering of max-normalized trajectories of the 1000 most abundant clonotypes was used as exploratory dynamics analysis. The CD4 or CD8 phenotype of responding clones was assigned using the separately sequenced CD4+ and CD8+ repertoires. The raw public data were reprocessed by TCRdb itself: fastp quality trimming at Q25, MiXCR clonotype calling, in-frame beta chains only. Every distinct CDR3 protein forms one entry, paired with its most common genes and DNA. None of the V and J calls come from the authors' own analysis; TCRdb made them. This sample comprises some 350,000 distinct CDR3 sequences, 10% to 15% of them detected only once. Around 21% of the sample is held by the ten biggest clonotypes.

The CDR3 goes from the cysteine to the phenylalanine over 14 residues. Only CDR3 DNA remains: 42 bases, in frame from the first base. Via the germline V gene, CDR1 is SGHTA and CDR2 FQGNSA. The trim is 4 bases for V and 1 base for J, with a gap of 8 bases between the germline ends. The material sequenced was PBMCs or a T cell subset sorted from them (not recorded which). The V and J segments used are TRBV7-2 and TRBJ2-1, with TRBD2 as a weak D call on 5 bases. The sequence was obtained from a man aged 18 to 35 who had mild COVID-19 (a few samples of this study predate the infection). The sample titles of this study are shuffled in the database, so cell type and time point are left out; the donor was told from shared clones. The CDR3 protein is CASSWSGSYNEQFF. The base sequence is TGTGCCAGCAGCTGGAGCGGTTCCTACAATGAGCAGTTCTTC. Reference TRBV7-2 and TRBJ2-1 proteins supply the regions before and after the CDR3; the full variable domain is: GAGVSQSPSNKVTEKGKDVELRCDPISGHTALYWYRQSLGQGLEFLIYFQGNSAPDKSGLPSDRFSAERTGGSVSTLTIQRTQQEDSAVYLCASSWSGSYNEQFFGPGTRLTVL.